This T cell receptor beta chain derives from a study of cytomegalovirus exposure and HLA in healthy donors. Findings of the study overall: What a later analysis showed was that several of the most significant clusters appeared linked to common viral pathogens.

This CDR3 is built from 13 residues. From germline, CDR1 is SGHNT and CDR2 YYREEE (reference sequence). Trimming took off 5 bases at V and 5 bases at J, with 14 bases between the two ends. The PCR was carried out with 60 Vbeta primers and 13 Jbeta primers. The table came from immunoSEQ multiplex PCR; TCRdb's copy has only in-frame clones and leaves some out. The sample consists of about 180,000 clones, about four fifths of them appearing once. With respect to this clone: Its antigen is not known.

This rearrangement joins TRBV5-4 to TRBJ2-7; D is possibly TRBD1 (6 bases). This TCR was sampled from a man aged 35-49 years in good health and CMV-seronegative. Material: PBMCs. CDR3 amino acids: CASRKQGINEQYF. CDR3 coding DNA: TGTGCCAGCAGGAAACAGGGTATCAACGAGCAGTACTTC.